Below are 21 T cell receptor beta chains sequenced from a single sample in a study of cytomegalovirus exposure and HLA in healthy donors. The PCR made use of 60 Vbeta and 13 Jbeta primers. The repertoire was sequenced with immunoSEQ multiplex PCR; TCRdb's copy has only in-frame clones and lacks some. The repertoire holds about 80,000 clones, under 80% seen once, with around an eighth in the top ten. Sequenced sample: PBMCs. Every receptor here comes from a human donor in good health.

Here the CDR3 DNA reads TGTGCCAGTAGTATAGCCTCGTCGACTGAAGCTTTCTTT. Its translation is CASSIASSTEAFF. V gene TRBV19 combines with J gene TRBJ1-1; the D is unclear. Germline CDR1 and CDR2: LNHDA and SQIVND (reference sequence). Trimming left V 1 base short and J 5 bases short, with 8 bases between. The CDR3 spans 13 residues.

This clone was seen more than once but under ten times. The chain uses TRBV6-5 and TRBJ1-4, with D possibly matching TRBD1 (6 bases). Germline V gives CDR1 MNHEY, CDR2 SVGAGI. V lost 5 bases and J lost 8, with 15 bases in between. CDR3 length: 14 residues. This CDR3 reads CASSTQGMWEKLFF. CDR3 DNA sequence: TGTGCCAGCAGTACACAGGGAATGTGGGAAAAACTGTTTTTT.

The V and J genes are TRBV6-1 and TRBJ1-2; 9 bases fit TRBD1. Germline CDR1 MNHNS, CDR2 SASEGT. This CDR3 has 15 amino acids. The junction had 8 bases not matched to a gene; V was cut back by 8 bases and J by 1 base. The CDR3 DNA follows: TGTGCCAGCGCTTACGGACAGGGGATTAACTATGGCTACACCTTC. Translating gives CASAYGQGINYGYTF.

V usage is TRBV5-1 and J usage is TRBJ2-7, with D uncertain. The germline V gene has CDR1 SGHRS and CDR2 YFSETQ. The CDR3 has 14 amino acids. V gave up 0 bases and J gave up 0 bases, with 7 bases separating them. The CDR3 spells CASSLDIHSYEQYF. The CDR3 DNA follows: TGCGCCAGCAGCTTGGACATTCACTCCTACGAGCAGTACTTC.

This sequence joins TRBV6-5 and TRBJ2-1; D is undetermined. Trimming took off 4 bases at V and 4 bases at J, with 8 bases between the two ends. Germline CDR1 MNHEY, CDR2 SVGAGI. This CDR3 is built from 13 residues. CDR3 DNA: TGTGCCAGCAGTTTAGACTCATACAATGAGCAGTTCTTC. It translates to CASSLDSYNEQFF.

This chain links TRBV7-2 with TRBJ2-7; 9 nucleotides match TRBD2. V lost 4 bases to trimming and J lost 4 bases; unmatched junction nucleotides: 14. Germline V gives CDR1 SGHTA, CDR2 FQGNSA. The CDR3 is 17 residues long. The CDR3: CASSSRIGGGASYEQYF. The CDR3 coding sequence is TGTGCCAGCAGCTCCCGGATCGGCGGGGGGGCCTCATACGAGCAGTACTTC.

The rearrangement links TRBV10-3 to TRBJ2-1, with 12 bases identical to TRBD2. The germline V gene encodes CDR1 ENHRY and CDR2 SYGVKD. The V gene end was trimmed by 3 bases and the J gene end by 0 bases; junction bases not matched to a gene: 9. The length of the CDR3 is 19 residues. The DNA of the CDR3 is TGTGCCATCAGTGACCGGAGTTCTAGCGGGGGGGTCTCCTACAATGAGCAGTTCTTC. Its protein product is CAISDRSSSGGVSYNEQFF.

This clone showed up just once. The chain recombines TRBV13 with TRBJ1-4; D ambiguous. Germline assignment: CDR1 PRHDT and CDR2 FYEKMQ (reference sequence). There are 14 residues in the CDR3. V gave up 0 bases and J gave up 2 bases, with 4 bases separating them. In nucleotides, the CDR3 is TGTGCCAGCAGCTTAGGTATGACTAATGAAAAACTGTTTTTT. Its translation: CASSLGMTNEKLFF.

The rearrangement uses TRBV19 and TRBJ1-1, with D unclear. Germline lookup yields CDR1 LNHDA and CDR2 SQIVND (reference sequence). This CDR3 contains 16 residues. V lost 4 bases, J lost 5 bases, and 20 bases lay in between. The CDR3 region has the DNA TGTGCCAGTAGTAACCCCGGCGCGGCCTCGGGGACTGAAGCTTTCTTT. Encoded protein: CASSNPGAASGTEAFF. Full variable domain (missing parts from reference TRBV19 and TRBJ1-1): DGGITQSPKYLFRKEGQNVTLSCEQNLNHDAMYWYRQDPGQGLRLIYYSQIVNDFQKGDIAEGYSVSREKKESFPLTVTSAQKNPTAFYLCASSNPGAASGTEAFFGQGTRLTVV.

The rearrangement uses TRBV7-9 and TRBJ2-3, with D possibly being TRBD1 (6 bases). Germline lookup yields CDR1 SEHNR and CDR2 FQNEAQ (reference sequence). The V and J ends lost 5 bases and 0 bases respectively, with 18 bases between them. The CDR3 runs to 17 residues. CDR3 residues: CASSPLPRGRSTDTQYF. The CDR3 DNA is TGTGCCAGCAGCCCGCTCCCCAGGGGTCGTAGCACAGATACGCAGTATTTT.

This clone has a single count. The CDR3 bases are TGTGCCAGCAGCCCCGACAGGGACCGGGGGCAGTTCTTC. Protein product: CASSPDRDRGQFF. This chain joins TRBV7-6 and TRBJ2-1, with TRBD1 matching over 7 bases. Germline CDR1 is SGHVS and CDR2 is FNYEAQ. V lost 5 bases to trimming and J lost 12 bases; unmatched junction nucleotides: 10. The CDR3 is 13 residues long.

This chain links TRBV21-1 with TRBJ1-5; TRBD1 was called by the table and not checked on the DNA. TRBV21-1 is a listed pseudogene. The CDR3 sequence is 17 residues long. The CDR3 DNA is TGTGCCAGCAGCAAAGGGGGGCCCCGACAGGCTAATCAGCCCCAGCATTTT. It codes for CASSKGGPRQANQPQHF.

The chain employs TRBV7-8 and TRBJ1-1; D possibly corresponds to TRBD1 (5 bases). The CDR3 is made up of 15 amino acids. The germline V and J ends were trimmed by 6 bases and 1 base, with 15 bases remaining between them. Germline V gene lookup returns CDR1 SGHVS and CDR2 FQNEAQ. The CDR3 DNA reads TGTGCCAGCAGGGGTGGGGCAGTGGGGAACACTGAAGCTTTCTTT. Protein: CASRGGAVGNTEAFF. Supplemented by reference TRBV7-8 and TRBJ1-1, the full variable domain reads GAGVSQSPRYKVAKRGQDVALRCDPISGHVSLFWYQQALGQGPEFLTYFQNEAQLDKSGLPSDRFFAERPEGSVSTLKIQRTQQEDSAVYLCASRGGAVGNTEAFFGQGTRLTVV.

This CDR3 is CASSSRQGADTQYF. The CDR3 DNA sequence: TGTGCCAGCAGTTCCCGACAGGGGGCAGATACGCAGTATTTT. The rearrangement uses TRBV7-9 and TRBJ2-3; TRBD1 matches at 9 bases. The CDR3 runs 14 residues. With 6 bases clipped from V and 4 bases from J, the junction kept 5 bases outside the gene matches. Germline V lookup: CDR1 SEHNR, CDR2 FQNEAQ (reference sequence).

The chain uses TRBV9 and TRBJ1-1, with TRBD1 as a possible D gene (6 bases). Germline V CDR1 and CDR2: SGDLS, YYNGEE. Deletions cut 1 base from V and 5 bases from J, with 12 bases between. The CDR3 spans 14 residues. CDR3 nucleotides: TGTGCCAGCAGCGTACAGGGGTTAGGGACTGAAGCTTTCTTT. Translating gives CASSVQGLGTEAFF.

This clone was counted a single time. The chain joins TRBV19 to TRBJ1-2; 7 bases are shared with TRBD1. Germline V gene lookup returns CDR1 LNHDA and CDR2 SQIVND (reference sequence). This CDR3 is 14 amino acids long. The junction had 5 bases not matched to a gene; V was cut back by 3 bases and J by 4 bases. DNA of the CDR3: TGTGCCAGTAGTATCAACAGGGGCATCTATGGCTACACCTTC. This gives the protein CASSINRGIYGYTF. Full variable domain (outside the CDR3, taken from reference TRBV19 and TRBJ1-2): DGGITQSPKYLFRKEGQNVTLSCEQNLNHDAMYWYRQDPGQGLRLIYYSQIVNDFQKGDIAEGYSVSREKKESFPLTVTSAQKNPTAFYLCASSINRGIYGYTFGSGTRLTVV.

The rearrangement uses TRBV19 and TRBJ2-7; 8 bases are a match to TRBD1. The trim removed 4 bases at V and 3 bases at J, leaving 5 bases unmatched. This CDR3 comprises 14 residues. The V gene's germline CDR1 is LNHDA and CDR2 SQIVND (reference sequence). CDR3 sequence reads: CASSRGQAIYEQYF. The CDR3 DNA reads as TGTGCCAGTAGTAGGGGACAGGCGATCTACGAGCAGTACTTC.

V is TRBV6-5 and J is TRBJ2-7, with 8 nucleotides matching TRBD1. CDR1 MNHEY and CDR2 SVGAGI come from the germline V gene. The CDR3 runs to 14 residues. Trimming removed 6 bases from V and 2 bases from J; junction bases left unmatched: 6. The CDR3 coding sequence is TGTGCCAGCAGGGTGGGGACAGGACCCTACGAGCAGTACTTC. Amino acid sequence: CASRVGTGPYEQYF.

The chain links TRBV5-6 to TRBJ1-1; D unclear. V was cut by 6 bases and J by 6 bases, with 9 bases left in between. Germline-derived CDR1 and CDR2 are SGHDT and YYEEEE. The length of the CDR3 is 11 residues. The CDR3 DNA reads as TGTGCCAGCACCTTCGGGGCTGAAGCTTTCTTT. Its translation is CASTFGAEAFF.

This clone was found once. The CDR3 sequence: CASSVETGEAFF. CDR3 DNA sequence: TGTGCCAGCAGCGTAGAAACGGGTGAAGCTTTCTTT. The chain is built from TRBV9 and TRBJ1-1; D gene unclear. Trimming took 0 bases from V and 7 from J, leaving 7 bases between them. CDR3 length: 12 amino acids. Germline V gene data show CDR1 as SGDLS and CDR2 as YYNGEE.

This chain links TRBV13 with TRBJ2-2, with D possibly TRBD2 on 5 matching bases. Germline loops: CDR1 PRHDT, CDR2 FYEKMQ (reference sequence). This CDR3 region has 13 residues. Trimming removed 3 bases at V and 7 bases at J, with 9 bases between. CDR3 sequence (DNA): TGTGCCAGCAGCTTGTTGGGGAGCGGGGAGCTGTTTTTT. Amino acid sequence: CASSLLGSGELFF.